The 21 T cell receptor beta chains in this list originate from one sample, sequenced in a study of shared clonotypes between healthy human individuals. Sequenced by immunoSEQ multiplex PCR; TCRdb stores in-frame clones only, minus some. This sample has roughly 1.4 million clones; less than 99% occur once, and the top ten carry 0.36%. Sequences were obtained from naive CD4+ T cells sorted from blood. Subset given: CD45RA+ positively selected. The receptors come from a young man in good health.

Remarks on this clone: The same CDR3 is also encoded by other DNA sequences in this sample. The rearrangement joins TRBV18 to TRBJ1-3; D is perhaps TRBD1 (5 bases). There are 15 residues in the CDR3. Germline values: CDR1 KGHSH, CDR2 LQKENI. The V gene lost 2 bases and the J gene lost 2 bases, with 10 bases spanning the gap. The CDR3 loop reads CASSPSAGPGNTIYF. The CDR3 DNA reads TGTGCCAGCTCACCATCAGCGGGGCCTGGAAACACCATATATTTT.

This chain uses TRBV5-6 with TRBJ2-5; D unresolved. CDR3 length: 16 residues. Trimming left V 2 bases short and J 5 bases short, with 19 bases between. Germline values: CDR1 SGHDT, CDR2 YYEEEE. The CDR3 DNA sequence: TGTGCCAGCAGCTTCCAAGGGATTACTAATTCTGAGACCCAGTACTTC. Translated, it gives CASSFQGITNSETQYF. The whole variable domain, filled in from reference TRBV5-6 and TRBJ2-5, reads DAGVTQSPTHLIKTRGQQVTLRCSPKSGHDTVSWYQQALGQGPQFIFQYYEEEERQRGNFPDRFSGHQFPNYSSELNVNALLLGDSALYLCASSFQGITNSETQYFGPGTRLLVL.

V and J are TRBV7-9 and TRBJ2-3; unclear D gene. The V end was cut by 2 bases, the J end by 0 bases, with 18 bases between. Germline V gene sequence: CDR1 SEHNR, CDR2 FQNEAQ (reference sequence). The length of the CDR3 is 18 residues. The CDR3 region has the DNA TGTGCCAGCAGCTTACCCAGGAATGAGACATCTAGCACAGATACGCAGTATTTT. It codes for CASSLPRNETSSTDTQYF.

This clone was found once. The chain links TRBV5-5 to TRBJ1-2, with D unresolved. The CDR3 spans 12 residues. The V gene lost 2 bases and the J gene lost 4 bases, with 6 bases spanning the gap. In germline, CDR1 is SGHKS, CDR2 YYEKEE (reference sequence). The DNA of the CDR3 is TGTGCCAGCAGCTTCTCAAGCTATGGCTACACCTTC. It yields the protein CASSFSSYGYTF. Full variable domain (missing parts from reference TRBV5-5 and TRBJ1-2): DAGVTQSPTHLIKTRGQQVTLRCSPISGHKSVSWYQQVLGQGPQFIFQYYEKEERGRGNFPDRFSARQFPNYSSELNVNALLLGDSALYLCASSFSSYGYTFGSGTRLTVV.

The chain carries TRBV29-1 and TRBJ1-1; D is undetermined. Trimming left V 0 bases short and J 3 bases short, with 5 bases between. This CDR3 region has 12 residues. Germline lookup yields CDR1 SQVTM and CDR2 ANQGSEA. CDR3 amino acids: CSVEDRDTEAFF. CDR3 nucleotide sequence: TGCAGCGTTGAAGATCGGGACACTGAAGCTTTCTTT.

About this clone itself: Other DNA sequences within the sample encode an identical CDR3. DNA for the CDR3: TGTGCCAGCAGCTTGACAGGCGATCAGCCCCAGCATTTT. This sequence encodes CASSLTGDQPQHF. The gene calls are TRBV6-5 and TRBJ1-5; possibly TRBD1 for D (6 bases). V lost 6 bases, J lost 5 bases, and 11 bases lay in between. Germline loops: CDR1 MNHEY, CDR2 SVGAGI. This CDR3 is built from 13 residues.

This rearrangement joins TRBV10-1 to TRBJ2-1, with 9 bases that match TRBD1. The CDR3 contains 16 residues. After removal of 5 bases from V and 1 base from J, the junction contained 6 bases not matched to a gene. Looked up from germline, CDR1 is WNHNN and CDR2 is SYGVQD (reference sequence). CDR3 coding DNA: TGCGCCAGCAGTCCTGGACAGGGGAAATCCTACAATGAGCAGTTCTTC. This sequence encodes CASSPGQGKSYNEQFF.

This clone was recorded only once. The rearrangement links TRBV28 to TRBJ1-5; no definite D call. This CDR3 is built from 12 residues. CDR1 MDHEN and CDR2 SYDVKM come from the germline V gene. Trimming removed 6 bases from V and 5 bases from J, with 8 bases in between. CDR3 region: CASSAPYQPQHF. DNA for the CDR3: TGTGCCAGCAGCGCCCCCTATCAGCCCCAGCATTTT. The full variable domain, completed using reference TRBV28 and TRBJ1-5, is DVKVTQSSRYLVKRTGEKVFLECVQDMDHENMFWYRQDPGLGLRLIYFSYDVKMKEKGDIPEGYSVSREKKERFSLILESASTNQTSMYLCASSAPYQPQHFGDGTRLSIL.

V usage is TRBV7-9 and J usage is TRBJ2-1; tentative D call: TRBD1 (5 bases). The germline gives CDR1 SEHNR, CDR2 FQNEAQ (reference sequence). This CDR3 has 12 residues. The V gene lost 5 bases and the J gene lost 7 bases, with 9 bases spanning the gap. CDR3 coding DNA: TGTGCCAGCAGCCCAGGGTTTAATGAGCAGTTCTTC. This translates into CASSPGFNEQFF. The full variable domain, in which reference TRBV7-9 and TRBJ2-1 provide the parts outside the CDR3, is DTGVSQNPRHKITKRGQNVTFRCDPISEHNRLYWYRQTLGQGPEFLTYFQNEAQLEKSRLLSDRFSAERPKGSFSTLEIQRTEQGDSAMYLCASSPGFNEQFFGPGTRLTVL.

This clone was counted once. J is TRBJ2-7 and V is TRBV11-3, with 8 bases lining up with TRBD1. CDR3 size: 17 residues. J lost 5 bases, V lost 5 bases, and 17 bases had no gene match. The germline CDR1 and CDR2 sequences are SGHNT and YENEEA. CDR3 sequence (DNA): TGTGCCAGCAGCCCGAGAGGCGGACAGGGTTATTTCCACGAGCAGTACTTC. This codes for CASSPRGGQGYFHEQYF.

The chain recombines TRBV25-1 with TRBJ2-1, with no clear D. This CDR3 region has 15 residues. With 8 bases removed from V and 0 bases from J, the gap between germline ends came to 14 bases. The V gene's germline CDR1 is MGHDK and CDR2 SYGVNS. The CDR3 reads CASDPGPSSYNEQFF. The CDR3 nucleotides read TGTGCCAGCGACCCGGGTCCCTCCTCCTACAATGAGCAGTTCTTC. Full variable domain (rest looked up from reference TRBV25-1 and TRBJ2-1): EADIYQTPRYLVIGTGKKITLECSQTMGHDKMYWYQQDPGMELHLIHYSYGVNSTEKGDLSSESTVSRIRTEHFPLTLESARPSHTSQYLCASDPGPSSYNEQFFGPGTRLTVL.

This chain uses TRBV9 with TRBJ1-2; TRBD1 agrees at 8 bases. This CDR3 spans 15 amino acids. The germline V gene encodes CDR1 SGDLS and CDR2 YYNGEE. The trim removed 0 bases at V and 3 bases at J, leaving 4 bases unmatched. CDR3 DNA: TGTGCCAGCAGCGTAGTTGGACAGGGTGACTATGGCTACACCTTC. It translates to CASSVVGQGDYGYTF.

The V gene is TRBV6-4, the J gene TRBJ1-2; no firm D call. This CDR3 contains 13 residues. In germline, CDR1 is MRHNA, CDR2 SNTAGT. V was cut by 0 bases and J by 4 bases, with 6 bases left in between. CDR3 loop: CASSDSGLYGYTF. CDR3 in DNA: TGTGCCAGCAGTGACTCAGGGCTCTATGGCTACACCTTC.

The chain links TRBV27 to TRBJ2-3; D gene unclear. The germline V and J ends were trimmed by 2 bases and 3 bases, with 9 bases remaining between them. From germline, CDR1 is MNHEY and CDR2 SMNVEV (reference sequence). The CDR3 has 14 residues. The CDR3 DNA reads TGTGCCAGCAGTTTAGGGTACCCGACAGATACGCAGTATTTT. Translated: CASSLGYPTDTQYF.

This chain links TRBV27 with TRBJ2-2; maybe TRBD2 (5 bases). Trimming took 6 bases from V and 1 from J, leaving 21 bases between them. Germline CDR1 reads MNHEY; CDR2 reads SMNVEV (reference sequence). This CDR3 has 18 amino acids. The CDR3 loop is CASSLFTIGIGNTGELFF. The CDR3 DNA reads TGTGCCAGCAGCCTATTCACAATCGGGATCGGGAACACCGGGGAGCTGTTTTTT.

This clone appeared once. J is TRBJ2-7 and V is TRBV19, with D perhaps TRBD2 (6 bases). The V end was cut by 5 bases, the J end by 3 bases, with 11 bases between. The CDR3 totals 13 residues. Germline V gives CDR1 LNHDA, CDR2 SQIVND (reference sequence). Written as DNA, the CDR3 is TGTGCCAGTAGTTTTGCGGGATTCTACGAGCAGTACTTC. This sequence encodes CASSFAGFYEQYF.

The chain couples TRBV10-3 to TRBJ2-7; the match to TRBD2 covers 9 bases. The CDR3 contains 16 residues. V lost 3 bases and J lost 7; bases outside the gene matches: 13. Germline CDR1 and CDR2: ENHRY and SYGVKD. The CDR3 is CAISDGIAGVPGEQYF. CDR3 sequence (DNA): TGTGCCATCAGTGATGGGATAGCGGGAGTCCCTGGGGAGCAGTACTTC.

The CDR3 DNA reads TGTGCCAGTAGTAAGAGGGGGCAGGGCGTCCTGACTTTC. This gives the protein CASSKRGQGVLTF. This chain uses TRBV19 with TRBJ2-6; 7 bases agree with TRBD1. The V segment lost 4 bases and the J segment 12 bases; nucleotides outside the gene matches: 6. The germline CDR1 and CDR2 sequences are LNHDA and SQIVND (reference sequence). The CDR3 has 13 residues. Supplemented by reference TRBV19 and TRBJ2-6, the full variable domain reads DGGITQSPKYLFRKEGQNVTLSCEQNLNHDAMYWYRQDPGQGLRLIYYSQIVNDFQKGDIAEGYSVSREKKESFPLTVTSAQKNPTAFYLCASSKRGQGVLTFGAGSRLTVL.

The CDR3 reads CASSSAEANEKLFF. The CDR3 DNA reads TGTGCCAGCAGTTCGGCTGAGGCTAATGAAAAACTGTTTTTT. The chain is built from TRBV28 and TRBJ1-4; D not certain. Trimming removed 4 bases from V and 3 bases from J, with 9 bases in between. The germline V gene has CDR1 MDHEN and CDR2 SYDVKM. The CDR3 loop spans 14 amino acids.

The rearrangement joins TRBV28 to TRBJ1-1; D is unresolved. Germline V gene data show CDR1 as MDHEN and CDR2 as SYDVKM. Trimming cost V 3 bases and J 5 bases, with 7 bases left between them. The CDR3 has 12 residues. The CDR3 region is CASSFTETEAFF. CDR3 sequence (DNA): TGTGCCAGCAGTTTTACGGAGACTGAAGCTTTCTTT.

As regards this clone: Other DNA sequences in the same sample also yield this CDR3. The chain is built from TRBV2 and TRBJ2-7; D ambiguous. CDR1 is SNHLY, CDR2 FYNNEI, per germline. Trimming left V 8 bases short and J 3 bases short, with 5 bases between. CDR3 length equals 10 residues. In DNA, the CDR3 is TGTGCCAGCGGCAACTACGAGCAGTACTTC. This encodes CASGNYEQYF.